This T cell receptor beta chain is from a study of cytomegalovirus exposure and HLA in healthy donors. Study-wide results and limits: When a later analysis compared HLA-associated TCR beta chains with equally common others, the HLA-associated chains turned out to be more clonally expanded and to have lower generation probabilities.

As for this clone: What it binds is unknown.

V lost 3 bases and J lost 6, with 9 bases in between. The CDR3 is made up of 12 amino acids. Germline V gene sequence: CDR1 SGDLS, CDR2 YYNGEE. PCR primers comprised 60 Vbeta and 13 Jbeta primers. Produced via immunoSEQ multiplex PCR; TCRdb's table is partial and in-frame only. Of approximately 210,000 clones listed, about four fifths were seen once; the top ten hold 10% to 13%. Each of the donors was a healthy bone marrow donor. This sequence joins TRBV9 and TRBJ1-2; D remains ambiguous. The source is a woman aged 45-60 years in good health and CMV-seropositive. Source material: PBMCs. The CDR3 region has the DNA TGTGCCAGCAGCGCGATGGAGGATGGCTACACCTTC. The encoded protein is CASSAMEDGYTF.